The next 24 T cell receptor beta chains were all read from a single sample in a study of blood T cell repertoires in COVID-19. The table came from immunoSEQ multiplex PCR; TCRdb's copy has only in-frame clones and leaves some out. The data hold 200,000 to 250,000 clones, with 85% to 90% observed a single time. The source material was PBMCs or T cells enriched from blood (not recorded which). These receptor sequences come from a woman in her forties or fifties with acute COVID-19.

This rearrangement joins TRBV13 to TRBJ2-1; 14 nucleotides agree with TRBD2. Germline lookup yields CDR1 PRHDT and CDR2 FYEKMQ (reference sequence). This CDR3 contains 16 residues. V was pared by 4 bases and J by 9 bases, with 8 bases of the junction left unmatched. CDR3 amino acids: CASSSVTSGRAGEQFF. DNA of the CDR3: TGTGCCAGCAGCTCGGTGACTAGCGGGAGGGCCGGTGAGCAGTTCTTC.

This clone was seen just once. The rearrangement uses TRBV28 and TRBJ1-6, with TRBD1 matching over 9 bases. CDR1 and CDR2 from the germline V gene are MDHEN and SYDVKM. V was clipped by 4 bases and J by 7 bases; unmatched bases: 2. This CDR3 is built from 14 residues. The CDR3 DNA sequence: TGTGCCAGCAGTTCCGGGACAGGGAATTCACCCCTCCACTTT. This encodes CASSSGTGNSPLHF.

The rearrangement links TRBV10-3 to TRBJ1-5; maybe TRBD1 (5 bases). V lost 7 bases and J lost 4, with 23 bases in between. The germline V gene has CDR1 ENHRY and CDR2 SYGVKD. The CDR3 length is 17 residues. The CDR3 region is CAITRRVRALRNQPQHF. Here the CDR3 DNA reads TGTGCCATCACTAGGAGGGTCAGGGCCCTCCGAAATCAGCCCCAGCATTTT.

The V and J genes are TRBV7-2 and TRBJ2-1; D remains unclear. The CDR3 is 14 residues long. Deletions cut 4 bases from V and 7 bases from J, with 14 bases between. Germline V gene data show CDR1 as SGHTA and CDR2 as FQGNSA. The CDR3 reads CASSSPSPRNEQFF. In DNA, the CDR3 is TGTGCCAGCAGCTCCCCGTCCCCTCGGAATGAGCAGTTCTTC.

The chain is built from TRBV19 and TRBJ2-7, with 8 bases aligning to TRBD2. The germline V gene has CDR1 LNHDA and CDR2 SQIVND (reference sequence). The CDR3 has 14 residues. Trimming removed 3 bases from V and 2 bases from J; junction bases left unmatched: 3. The DNA for the CDR3 is TGTGCCAGTAGTATCACTAGCGGACCCTACGAGCAGTACTTC. As protein: CASSITSGPYEQYF.

This chain joins TRBV4-1 and TRBJ2-7; tentatively, D is TRBD1 (5 bases). The V end lost 1 base, the J end lost 3 bases, and 10 bases lay between the germline ends. The CDR3 runs to 14 residues. CDR1 is MGHRA and CDR2 is YSYEKL in the germline V gene. Here the CDR3 DNA reads TGCGCCAGCAGCCAAGGACAGTACGACTACGAGCAGTACTTC. It is translated as CASSQGQYDYEQYF.

This chain connects TRBV28 to TRBJ2-7; possible D gene TRBD2, 5 bases. This CDR3 has 15 amino acids. The V gene's germline CDR1 is MDHEN and CDR2 SYDVKM. Trimming removed 3 bases from V and 1 base from J, with 13 bases in between. DNA for the CDR3: TGTGCCAGCAGTTTTTCCGGGATCCCGTCCTACGAGCAGTACTTC. Amino acid sequence: CASSFSGIPSYEQYF.

CDR3 in DNA: TGTGCCAGCTCTAATAACGGGGGGGACGAGCAGTACTTC. The encoded protein is CASSNNGGDEQYF. The chain joins TRBV28 to TRBJ2-7, with TRBD2 matching 8 bases. The CDR3 spans 13 residues. With 8 bases clipped from V and 5 bases from J, the junction kept 8 bases outside the gene matches. CDR1 and CDR2 (germline): MDHEN, SYDVKM. The whole variable domain, filled in from reference TRBV28 and TRBJ2-7, reads DVKVTQSSRYLVKRTGEKVFLECVQDMDHENMFWYRQDPGLGLRLIYFSYDVKMKEKGDIPEGYSVSREKKERFSLILESASTNQTSMYLCASSNNGGDEQYFGPGTRLTVT.

The chain is built from TRBV12-3 or TRBV12-4 and TRBJ2-1; 11 bases are shared with TRBD1. Trimming removed 6 bases from V and 12 bases from J; junction bases left unmatched: 1. The CDR3 runs to 11 residues. The CDR3 DNA follows: TGTGCCAGCAGGGGACAGGGGGGGCAGTTCTTC. This gives the protein CASRGQGGQFF.

Here the CDR3 DNA reads TGTGCCAGCAGTTTACGACAGGGAATCACTGAAGCTTTCTTT. Amino acid sequence: CASSLRQGITEAFF. V is TRBV27 and J is TRBJ1-1, with 7 bases lining up with TRBD1. CDR1 is MNHEY, CDR2 SMNVEV, per germline (reference sequence). The CDR3 spans 14 residues. The trim removed 2 bases at V and 4 bases at J, leaving 4 bases unmatched.

The V and J genes are TRBV5-4 and TRBJ2-7; D may be TRBD1 (6 bases). Germline lookup yields CDR1 SGHNT and CDR2 YYREEE (reference sequence). This CDR3 has 12 amino acids. V was cut by 0 bases and J by 6 bases, with 7 bases left in between. In DNA, the CDR3 is TGTGCCAGCAGCTTGGGACAGGCCGAGCAGTACTTC. It yields the protein CASSLGQAEQYF.

The J gene is TRBJ1-3, the V gene TRBV5-1; TRBD1 matches at 7 bases. The CDR3 loop spans 14 amino acids. The germline V gene has CDR1 SGHRS and CDR2 YFSETQ. With 4 bases clipped from V and 1 base from J, the junction kept 2 bases outside the gene matches. The CDR3 sequence: CASSMTGSGNTIYF. CDR3 DNA: TGCGCCAGCAGCATGACAGGGTCTGGAAACACCATATATTTT.

This chain links TRBV6-5 with TRBJ1-5, with D unclear. The V end was cut by 4 bases, the J end by 9 bases, with 10 bases between. This CDR3 comprises 12 residues. The V gene's germline CDR1 is MNHEY and CDR2 SVGAGI. In DNA form, the CDR3 reads TGTGCCAGCAGTTCTTCTGGCCGGCCCCAGCATTTT. Translation: CASSSSGRPQHF.

The genes are TRBV5-1 and TRBJ2-3; TRBD1 is a possible D gene (5 bases). Per the germline V gene, CDR1 is SGHRS and CDR2 is YFSETQ. Between the trimmed V and J ends, which lost 1 base and 7 bases, there was a span of 10 bases. CDR3 length equals 13 residues. The chain's CDR3 is CASSLPDSYTQYF. The CDR3 bases are TGCGCCAGCAGCTTGCCCGACAGTTATACGCAGTATTTT.

The J gene is TRBJ1-1, the V gene TRBV19, with 8 bases identical to TRBD1. The CDR3 length is 13 residues. Germline trimming cut 3 bases from V and 8 bases from J; bases unmatched to any gene: 5. CDR1 and CDR2 (germline): LNHDA, SQIVND (reference sequence). The CDR3 DNA sequence: TGTGCCAGTAGTATCTCCCAGGGGGCAGAAGCTTTCTTT. Protein product: CASSISQGAEAFF.

V gene TRBV7-8 combines with J gene TRBJ2-4, with 13 bases that match TRBD2. CDR1 is SGHVS and CDR2 is FQNEAQ in the germline V gene. CDR3 size: 15 residues. The junction had 2 bases not matched to a gene; V was cut back by 1 base and J by 8 bases. CDR3 residues: CASSLGTSGRYIQYF. The CDR3, as DNA: TGTGCCAGCAGCTTAGGGACTAGCGGGAGATACATTCAGTACTTC.

The chain couples TRBV7-3 to TRBJ2-1; D gene uncertain. Germline V gives CDR1 SGHTA, CDR2 FQGTGA. The V gene lost 3 bases and the J gene lost 6 bases, with 6 bases spanning the gap. This CDR3 contains 12 residues. The DNA of the CDR3 is TGTGCCAGCAGCTTGAGCGTCAATGAGCAGTTCTTC. This codes for CASSLSVNEQFF.

This clone turned up a few times. CDR3 protein: CASIGTAVTGELFF. Written as DNA, the CDR3 is TGTGCCAGCATCGGGACTGCCGTCACCGGGGAGCTGTTTTTT. The chain recombines TRBV2 with TRBJ2-2, with D tentatively TRBD2 (6 bases). The CDR3 is 14 amino acids. The germline V gene encodes CDR1 SNHLY and CDR2 FYNNEI. The V end lost 7 bases, the J end lost 4 bases, and 13 bases lay between the germline ends. The complete variable domain, with remaining parts taken from reference TRBV2 and TRBJ2-2, reads EPEVTQTPSHQVTQMGQEVILRCVPISNHLYFYWYRQILGQKVEFLVSFYNNEISEKSEIFDDQFSVERPDGSNFTLKIRSTKLEDSAMYFCASIGTAVTGELFFGEGSRLTVL.

The V gene is TRBV19, the J gene TRBJ1-5; D possibly corresponds to TRBD1 (5 bases). The germline V gene encodes CDR1 LNHDA and CDR2 SQIVND (reference sequence). The CDR3 extends over 15 amino acids. V lost 5 bases to trimming and J lost 4 bases, with 15 bases between them. CDR3 region: CASSGKGLGNQPQHF. The CDR3 nucleotides are TGTGCCAGTAGTGGTAAGGGACTGGGGAATCAGCCCCAGCATTTT. Looking up the rest from reference TRBV19 and TRBJ1-5 gives the full variable domain: DGGITQSPKYLFRKEGQNVTLSCEQNLNHDAMYWYRQDPGQGLRLIYYSQIVNDFQKGDIAEGYSVSREKKESFPLTVTSAQKNPTAFYLCASSGKGLGNQPQHFGDGTRLSIL.

The chain carries TRBV7-3 and TRBJ2-1; unclear D gene. CDR3 size: 11 residues. In germline, CDR1 is SGHTA, CDR2 FQGTGA. V dropped 5 bases and J dropped 5 bases, with 4 bases sitting between them. The CDR3 DNA is TGTGCCAGCAGCCAGGACAATGAGCAGTTCTTC. This sequence encodes CASSQDNEQFF. Full variable domain (remainder filled in from reference TRBV7-3 and TRBJ2-1): GAGVSQTPSNKVTEKGKYVELRCDPISGHTALYWYRQSLGQGPEFLIYFQGTGAADDSGLPNDRFFAVRPEGSVSTLKIQRTERGDSAVYLCASSQDNEQFFGPGTRLTVL.

The V call is TRBV5-6, the J call TRBJ2-3, with 7 bases lining up with TRBD1. Trimming at V came to 0 bases and at J to 1 base, leaving 2 bases not matched to a gene. This CDR3 comprises 15 residues. Germline CDR1 and CDR2: SGHDT and YYEEEE. Here the CDR3 reads CASSLEGAGTDTQYF. CDR3 bases: TGTGCCAGCAGCTTGGAGGGGGCGGGCACAGATACGCAGTATTTT. Based on the CDR3 plus reference TRBV5-6 and TRBJ2-3, the full variable domain is DAGVTQSPTHLIKTRGQQVTLRCSPKSGHDTVSWYQQALGQGPQFIFQYYEEEERQRGNFPDRFSGHQFPNYSSELNVNALLLGDSALYLCASSLEGAGTDTQYFGPGTRLTVL.

The chain joins TRBV19 to TRBJ2-2, with 8 bases lining up with TRBD2. Germline-derived CDR1 and CDR2 are LNHDA and SQIVND (reference sequence). V dropped 5 bases and J dropped 1; count of bases not matched to a gene: 6. The CDR3 covers 16 residues. This CDR3 is CASSRSGGENTGELFF. In nucleotides, the CDR3 is TGTGCCAGTAGTCGGAGCGGGGGTGAGAACACCGGGGAGCTGTTTTTT.

This clone was recorded once. This CDR3 is CAWTAGQTEAFF. In DNA, the CDR3 is TGTGCCTGGACCGCGGGACAGACTGAAGCTTTCTTT. The rearrangement links TRBV30 to TRBJ1-1, with 7 bases identical to TRBD1. The CDR3 loop spans 12 amino acids. The V and J ends lost 4 bases and 5 bases, in that order; junction bases with no gene match: 4. Germline V CDR1 and CDR2: GTSNPN, SVGIG (reference sequence).

This sequence joins TRBV28 and TRBJ2-4; a possible D gene is TRBD1 (6 bases). Germline V gene data show CDR1 as MDHEN and CDR2 as SYDVKM. V was clipped by 6 bases and J by 6 bases, with 18 bases between them. The CDR3 has 15 amino acids. The CDR3 region has the DNA TGTGCCAGCAGCCGATCAGGGGTTGGCGTAAACATTCAGTACTTC. Translated, it gives CASSRSGVGVNIQYF.